One sample yielded the 21 T cell receptor beta chains listed below, sequenced in a study of cytomegalovirus exposure and HLA in healthy donors. The PCR contained 60 Vbeta and 13 Jbeta primers. Profiled with immunoSEQ multiplex PCR; TCRdb holds only in-frame clones, not every one. The table has 120,000 to 150,000 clones, roughly 80% seen once. The sequencing input was PBMCs. All receptors derive from a man younger than 35 in good health and CMV-seronegative.

This rearrangement joins TRBV19 to TRBJ1-1; 8 nucleotides match TRBD1. The CDR3 sequence is 13 residues long. Losses at the gene ends were 6 bases for V and 7 bases for J; bases not matched to a gene: 7. The V gene's germline CDR1 is LNHDA and CDR2 SQIVND (reference sequence). The chain's CDR3 is CASRQGGVVEAFF. In DNA form, the CDR3 reads TGTGCCAGTAGACAGGGGGGAGTGGTTGAAGCTTTCTTT.

The rearrangement uses TRBV7-3 and TRBJ2-5; no clear D. This CDR3 spans 13 amino acids. Per the germline V gene, CDR1 is SGHTA and CDR2 is FQGTGA. V was trimmed by 4 bases and J by 5 bases, leaving 11 bases between them. The CDR3 coding sequence is TGTGCCAGCAGCTCTCCCCCTGAGGAGACCCAGTACTTC. Its translation is CASSSPPEETQYF.

The sample holds a few counts of this clone. The V gene is TRBV21-1, the J gene TRBJ1-1; TRBD1 reflects the table's D call only, with no check against the DNA. TRBV21-1 is a documented pseudogene. The length of the CDR3 is 13 residues. CDR3 nucleotide sequence: TGTGCCAGCAGCATCGGTGACAGAGCCGAAGCTTTCTTT. It encodes CASSIGDRAEAFF.

This clone turned up a few times. The rearrangement uses TRBV4-3 and TRBJ1-2; possibly TRBD1 for D (6 bases). Germline lookup yields CDR1 LGHNA and CDR2 YSLEER. The CDR3 loop spans 14 amino acids. V shed 4 bases and J shed 4 bases, with 13 bases lying between them. The CDR3 loop reads CASSPGQSSYGYTF. The DNA for the CDR3 is TGCGCCAGCAGCCCCGGACAGAGCAGCTATGGCTACACCTTC.

This chain joins TRBV6-6 and TRBJ1-5; unclear D gene. V was pared by 5 bases and J by 0 bases, with 5 bases between. The germline gives CDR1 MNHNY, CDR2 SVGAGI (reference sequence). The CDR3 extends over 13 amino acids. This CDR3 reads CASSINSNQPQHF. The CDR3 bases are TGTGCCAGCAGTATCAATAGCAATCAGCCCCAGCATTTT.

The CDR3 spells CASSPGLAGWYEQYF. DNA of the CDR3: TGTGCCAGCAGCCCTGGACTAGCGGGGTGGTACGAGCAGTACTTC. The genes are TRBV7-8 and TRBJ2-5; TRBD2 matches 12 bases. Gene TRBJ2-7 matches the end of the DNA better, so the J call may be wrong. Looked up from germline, CDR1 is SGHVS and CDR2 is FQNEAQ. The CDR3 runs to 15 residues.

The chain has TRBV27 and TRBJ2-5; unclear D gene. The last part of the DNA fits TRBJ2-7 better; the J call may be wrong. Germline assignment: CDR1 MNHEY and CDR2 SMNVEV (reference sequence). There are 12 residues in the CDR3. The CDR3 protein is CASYSGSYEQYF. Written as DNA, the CDR3 is TGTGCCAGCTACTCAGGCTCTTACGAGCAGTACTTC.

V usage is TRBV7-8 and J usage is TRBJ2-3; tentatively, D is TRBD1 (6 bases). V gave up 6 bases and J gave up 7 bases, with 20 bases separating them. In germline, CDR1 is SGHVS, CDR2 FQNEAQ. The CDR3 has 15 amino acids. The CDR3 spells CASSPGQSHSHTQYF. The CDR3 DNA reads TGTGCCAGCAGTCCGGGACAATCACATTCCCATACGCAGTATTTT.

V is TRBV10-3 and J is TRBJ1-2; TRBD1 matches at 7 bases. The CDR3 contains 15 residues. Germline CDR1 reads ENHRY; CDR2 reads SYGVKD. V gave up 0 bases and J gave up 5 bases; unmatched junction bases: 6. This CDR3 is CAISESMDRRYGYTF. The CDR3 DNA reads TGTGCCATCAGTGAGTCGATGGACAGGAGGTATGGCTACACCTTC.

This clone was found once. The genes are TRBV7-2 and TRBJ2-3, with TRBD2 identical over 11 bases. Per germline, CDR1 SGHTA and CDR2 FQGNSA. V was pared by 5 bases and J by 10 bases, with 11 bases of the junction left unmatched. CDR3 length equals 15 residues. The CDR3 bases are TGTGCCAGCAGCCCTAGCGGGGGGCCTTCGCATGCGCAGTATTTT. Translating gives CASSPSGGPSHAQYF.

CDR3 region: CASTASVGAFSPLHF. The CDR3 coding sequence is TGTGCCAGTACTGCATCGGTGGGCGCATTTTCACCCCTCCACTTT. J is TRBJ1-6 and V is TRBV19; no reliable D call. There are 15 residues in the CDR3. Trimming left V 7 bases short and J 9 bases short, with 19 bases between. Germline lookup yields CDR1 LNHDA and CDR2 SQIVND (reference sequence).

Regarding this clone: At the DNA level, this CDR3 is encoded by other sequences in the same sample as well. The rearrangement uses TRBV4-3 and TRBJ1-6; D is undetermined. The CDR3 runs to 13 residues. The V and J ends lost 0 bases and 10 bases respectively, with 7 bases between them. The germline CDR1 and CDR2 sequences are LGHNA and YSLEER. The CDR3 DNA is TGCGCCAGCAGCCAAGATAGTTCCTCACCCCTCCACTTT. This codes for CASSQDSSSPLHF.

This sequence joins TRBV9 and TRBJ2-7, with a possible D match to TRBD1 (5 bases). The ends were cut back, 5 bases at V and 0 bases at J, with 9 bases in the middle. Per germline, CDR1 SGDLS and CDR2 YYNGEE. There are 13 residues in the CDR3. CDR3 sequence reads: CASSRQGSYEQYF. CDR3 nucleotides: TGTGCCAGCAGTAGGCAGGGCTCCTACGAGCAGTACTTC.

This chain connects TRBV19 to TRBJ1-1; the match to TRBD1 covers 12 bases. V trimming: 5 bases; J trimming: 5 bases; junction bases outside the gene matches: 9. Germline V gene sequence: CDR1 LNHDA, CDR2 SQIVND (reference sequence). This CDR3 has 16 residues. The CDR3 spells CASSGGTGGWRTEAFF. The CDR3 region has the DNA TGTGCCAGTAGTGGGGGGACAGGGGGCTGGAGGACTGAAGCTTTCTTT.

This sequence joins TRBV4-2 and TRBJ1-6; D might be TRBD1 (6 bases). V shed 0 bases and J shed 4 bases, with 7 bases lying between them. Germline CDR1 reads LGHNA; CDR2 reads YNFKEQ. This CDR3 comprises 15 residues. The CDR3 reads CASSQDTGYNSPLHF. CDR3 sequence (DNA): TGTGCCAGCAGCCAAGATACAGGGTATAATTCACCCCTCCACTTT.

This clone was observed a handful of times. CDR3 loop: CASSPGASQPQHF. The DNA of the CDR3 is TGTGCCAGCAGTCCAGGGGCTAGCCAGCCCCAGCATTTT. V gene TRBV6-5 combines with J gene TRBJ1-5; D might be TRBD1 (6 bases). CDR3 length equals 13 residues. Trimming took off 5 bases at V and 7 bases at J, with 12 bases between the two ends. The germline CDR1 and CDR2 sequences are MNHEY and SVGAGI.

The chain employs TRBV19 and TRBJ1-3, with 7 positions matching TRBD1. The CDR3 has 14 amino acids. After removal of 6 bases from V and 3 bases from J, the junction contained 5 bases not matched to a gene. Germline-derived CDR1 and CDR2 are LNHDA and SQIVND (reference sequence). CDR3 sequence reads: CASSRGARGNTIYF. For the CDR3, the DNA is TGTGCCAGTAGCAGGGGGGCGCGTGGAAACACCATATATTTT.

This chain joins TRBV5-8 and TRBJ1-4; maybe TRBD1 (5 bases). Germline V gene sequence: CDR1 SGHTS, CDR2 YDEGEE. Trimming stripped 4 bases from V and 4 bases from J, with 17 bases between. The CDR3 spans 16 residues. This CDR3 reads CASSIGVDRLNEKLFF. The DNA for the CDR3 is TGTGCCAGCAGCATTGGCGTTGACAGACTTAATGAAAAACTGTTTTTT. The full variable domain, completed using reference TRBV5-8 and TRBJ1-4, is EAGVTQSPTHLIKTRGQQATLRCSPISGHTSVYWYQQALGLGLQFLLWYDEGEERNRGNFPPRFSGRQFPNYSSELNVNALELEDSALYLCASSIGVDRLNEKLFFGSGTQLSVL.

The rearrangement uses TRBV21-1 and TRBJ1-1; no DNA check was done on the table's D call, TRBD1. TRBV21-1 is tagged as a pseudogene. The CDR3 consists of 20 residues. Here the CDR3 DNA reads TGTGCCAGCAGCAAAGAGCCCCGACGAGGAAACAGGAAAACACACACTGAAGCTTTCTTT. Translation: CASSKEPRRGNRKTHTEAFF.

The chain combines TRBV27 with TRBJ1-5; tentative D call: TRBD1 (5 bases). The CDR3 consists of 13 residues. Trimming pared 7 bases from V and 4 bases from J, leaving 11 bases between. Germline lookup yields CDR1 MNHEY and CDR2 SMNVEV (reference sequence). CDR3 coding DNA: TGTGCCAGCACTGACAGTCCGAATCAGCCCCAGCATTTT. Translating it yields CASTDSPNQPQHF.

This clone was counted a few times. The chain couples TRBV2 to TRBJ1-5; a possible D gene is TRBD1 (6 bases). Per the germline V gene, CDR1 is SNHLY and CDR2 is FYNNEI. V was pared by 5 bases and J by 6 bases, with 17 bases between. The CDR3 is made up of 15 amino acids. The CDR3 sequence: CASSTFGGAGQPQHF. The CDR3, as DNA: TGTGCCAGCAGTACTTTCGGGGGGGCTGGTCAGCCCCAGCATTTT.